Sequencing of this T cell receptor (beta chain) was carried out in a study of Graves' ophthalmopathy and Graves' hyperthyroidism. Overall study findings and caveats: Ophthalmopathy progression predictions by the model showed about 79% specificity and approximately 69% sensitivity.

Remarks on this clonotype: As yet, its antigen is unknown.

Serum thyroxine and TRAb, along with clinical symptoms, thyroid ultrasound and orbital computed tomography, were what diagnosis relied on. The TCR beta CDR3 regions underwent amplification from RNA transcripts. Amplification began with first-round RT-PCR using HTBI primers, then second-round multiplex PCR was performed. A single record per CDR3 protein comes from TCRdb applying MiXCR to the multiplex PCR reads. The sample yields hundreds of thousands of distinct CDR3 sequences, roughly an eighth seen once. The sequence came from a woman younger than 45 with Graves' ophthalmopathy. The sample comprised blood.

CDR3 in amino acids: CASTPRGQGDTQYF. CDR3 DNA: TGTGCCAGCACCCCCCGGGGACAAGGGGATACGCAGTATTTT. The rearrangement uses TRBV28 and TRBJ2-3; D may be TRBD1 (6 bases). Germline CDR1 reads MDHEN; CDR2 reads SYDVKM. V shed 7 bases and J shed 6 bases, with 17 bases lying between them. The CDR3 contains 14 residues.